The 15 T cell receptor beta chains listed next were all sequenced from one sample in a study of blood T cell repertoires in COVID-19 (dated by TCRdb to 2020 to 2022). The library was generated by the immunoSEQ multiplex PCR assay. The clones in this table, taken by TCRdb from immuneACCESS, are in-frame only. Not every clone is retained; where verified, under half of the shortfall comes from an unresolved V gene, and the cause of the rest is unknown. The sample table holds hundreds of thousands of clones, of which more than 75% were seen once. The ten biggest clones cover roughly 4.5% of the sample. The sequencing input was peripheral blood. These receptor sequences come from a man between 50 and 59 years old with acute or convalescent COVID-19.

The chain combines TRBV6-2 or TRBV6-3 with TRBJ1-5; the match to TRBD1 covers 7 bases. The CDR3 is 17 residues long. Germline assignment: CDR1 MNHEY and CDR2 SVGEGT. V was pared by 2 bases and J by 6 bases, with 13 bases of the junction left unmatched. CDR3 in amino acids: CASSYDGGKGAAQPQHF. The CDR3 DNA reads as TGTGCCAGCAGTTACGATGGAGGGAAGGGGGCGGCTCAGCCCCAGCATTTT.

The chain combines TRBV4-1 with TRBJ2-5; TRBD1 might be the D (7 bases). The CDR3 has 15 residues. The ends were cut back, 3 bases at V and 5 bases at J, with 16 bases in the middle. Germline CDR1 MGHRA, CDR2 YSYEKL. CDR3 sequence: CASSHPRPGGETQYF. The CDR3 DNA reads as TGCGCCAGCAGCCATCCCCGGCCAGGGGGGGAGACCCAGTACTTC.

This clone was found once. The V gene is TRBV6-1, the J gene TRBJ1-2; no clear D. V gave up 3 bases and J gave up 0 bases, with 2 bases separating them. Per the germline V gene, CDR1 is MNHNS and CDR2 is SASEGT. The CDR3 sequence is 12 residues long. CDR3 sequence reads: CASSDTNYGYTF. The CDR3 region has the DNA TGTGCCAGCAGTGACACTAACTATGGCTACACCTTC.

In nucleotides, the CDR3 is TGTGCCAGCAGCCAAGATCAGGGAGGTGACACTGAAGCTTTCTTT. It yields the protein CASSQDQGGDTEAFF. The J gene is TRBJ1-1, the V gene TRBV4-2, with TRBD1 as a possible D gene (5 bases). The germline gives CDR1 LGHNA, CDR2 YNFKEQ. This CDR3 region has 15 residues. V was clipped by 0 bases and J by 3 bases, with 11 bases between them.

The gene calls are TRBV9 and TRBJ2-3; 12 positions match TRBD2. Germline values: CDR1 SGDLS, CDR2 YYNGEE. The CDR3 loop spans 18 amino acids. V lost 4 bases and J lost 2; bases outside the gene matches: 11. CDR3 loop: CASSPRLRTSGTTDTQYF. In DNA, the CDR3 is TGTGCCAGCAGCCCGAGGCTGCGGACTAGCGGGACCACAGATACGCAGTATTTT.

This chain links TRBV3-1 (or the pseudogene TRBV3-2) with TRBJ2-7, with 12 bases fitting TRBD2. The J segment lost 4 bases and the V segment lost 4 bases, leaving 2 bases of the junction unmatched. The germline V gene has CDR1 LGHDT and CDR2 YNNKEL (reference sequence). The CDR3 runs to 14 residues. The chain's CDR3 is CASSPSGGAYEQYF. The CDR3 nucleotides are TGTGCCAGCAGCCCTAGCGGGGGGGCTTACGAGCAGTACTTC.

This clone has just one count. V usage is TRBV9 and J usage is TRBJ1-2; 8 bases are shared with TRBD1. This CDR3 comprises 17 residues. Unmatched junction bases numbered 10, after V lost 0 bases and J lost 3 bases. Germline CDR1 SGDLS, CDR2 YYNGEE. Here the CDR3 DNA reads TGTGCCAGCAGCGTAGTCGCAGGGGGCGAGGTTGACTATGGCTACACCTTC. This encodes CASSVVAGGEVDYGYTF.

The rearrangement uses TRBV11-2 and TRBJ1-2; D is uncertain. Per the germline V gene, CDR1 is SGHAT and CDR2 is FQNNGV. V was trimmed by 5 bases and J by 8 bases, leaving 18 bases between them. The CDR3 covers 14 residues. Here the CDR3 reads CASSPPRMGTGYTF. The CDR3 region has the DNA TGTGCCAGCAGCCCCCCCAGGATGGGCACGGGCTACACCTTC.

In its sample, this clone was seen a few times. The genes are TRBV7-2 and TRBJ1-6; no clear D. The germline gives CDR1 SGHTA, CDR2 FQGNSA. This CDR3 has 14 residues. The V and J ends lost 2 bases and 9 bases respectively, with 11 bases between them. As DNA, the CDR3 is TGTGCCAGCAGCTTATGGGCAGCCCCTTCACCCCTCCACTTT. Amino acid sequence: CASSLWAAPSPLHF.

The chain recombines TRBV2 with TRBJ2-1; D gene unclear. V dropped 2 bases and J dropped 4 bases, with 9 bases sitting between them. Germline V gives CDR1 SNHLY, CDR2 FYNNEI. The CDR3 totals 14 residues. In nucleotides, the CDR3 is TGTGCCAGCAGTGAACAGTCTTTTTACAATGAGCAGTTCTTC. It codes for CASSEQSFYNEQFF.

The count of this clone is one. This chain joins TRBV5-1 and TRBJ1-6; 8 nucleotides align to TRBD1. V lost 3 bases, J lost 9 bases, and 8 bases stayed unmatched. Germline V gene lookup returns CDR1 SGHRS and CDR2 YFSETQ. The CDR3 contains 15 residues. CDR3 protein: CASSSGQGAGSPLHF. The CDR3 DNA reads TGCGCCAGCAGCTCGGGGCAGGGGGCCGGTTCACCCCTCCACTTT.

The chain uses TRBV10-3 and TRBJ1-1; D uncertain. Deletions cut 4 bases from V and 5 bases from J, with 11 bases between. The CDR3 consists of 13 residues. Germline V gene sequence: CDR1 ENHRY, CDR2 SYGVKD. The DNA for the CDR3 is TGTGCCATCAGTGTCACCAGCGGTACTGAAGCTTTCTTT. This gives the protein CAISVTSGTEAFF.

The J gene is TRBJ1-2, the V gene TRBV4-1; 9 nucleotides align to TRBD1. V gave up 2 bases and J gave up 1 base; unmatched junction bases: 8. CDR1 is MGHRA and CDR2 is YSYEKL in the germline V gene. The CDR3 runs to 17 residues. The CDR3 protein is CASSQFAGTGFNYGYTF. Written as DNA, the CDR3 is TGCGCCAGCAGCCAATTTGCCGGGACAGGGTTTAACTATGGCTACACCTTC.

This sequence joins TRBV19 and TRBJ1-5; weak D call: TRBD1 (6 bases). Trimming left V 3 bases short and J 2 bases short, with 23 bases between. Germline lookup yields CDR1 LNHDA and CDR2 SQIVND (reference sequence). This CDR3 has 19 amino acids. CDR3 protein: CASSISLRTGLGGNQPQHF. The DNA of the CDR3 is TGTGCCAGTAGTATTTCCCTTCGAACAGGGCTGGGGGGCAATCAGCCCCAGCATTTT.

The chain uses TRBV6-5 and TRBJ1-2; TRBD1 matches 12 bases. Germline-derived CDR1 and CDR2 are MNHEY and SVGAGI. V lost 0 bases, J lost 4 bases, and 3 bases stayed unmatched. CDR3 length equals 16 residues. DNA for the CDR3: TGTGCCAGCAGTTACTCGGGACAGGGGGCTATCTATGGCTACACCTTC. Its translation is CASSYSGQGAIYGYTF.